This is a list of T cell receptor beta chains from one sample in a study of blood T cell repertoires in COVID-19. The repertoire was sequenced with immunoSEQ multiplex PCR; TCRdb's copy has only in-frame clones and lacks some. This sample has roughly 50,000 clones; approximately 91% occur once, and the top ten carry around 6.5%. The sequencing sample was made of peripheral blood. The source of these receptors is a man in his forties or fifties with active COVID-19. The CDR3 runs from the conserved cysteine through the conserved F or W. A D gene is named only where the DNA matches it firmly. The size of a clone is reported for some rows only, either as once, few or many, or as a class for expanded clones.

j_call	clone_size	d_call	v_call	cdr3_aa	cdr3_nt
TRBJ1-1	.	.	TRBV28	CASSLWGQQNTEAFF	TGTGCCAGCAGTTTATGGGGCCAGCAGAACACTGAAGCTTTCTTT
TRBJ1-6	once	.	TRBV28	CASSPPRFLQSPLHF	TGTGCCAGCAGCCCCCCCAGGTTCCTTCAATCACCCCTCCACTTT
TRBJ2-7	.	.	TRBV24-1	CATSDPASFGSYEQYF	TGTGCCACCAGTGATCCCGCCAGTTTCGGGTCCTACGAGCAGTACTTC
TRBJ1-3	once	.	TRBV5-6	CASSRGQLSGNTIYF	TGTGCCAGCAGCCGCGGCCAGCTCTCTGGAAACACCATATATTTT
TRBJ2-3	.	.	TRBV3-1/TRBV3-2	CASSQAGRQADTQYF	TGTGCCAGCAGCCAAGCGGGGAGGCAGGCAGATACGCAGTATTTT
TRBJ2-7	once	.	TRBV3-1/TRBV3-2	CASSQGAPLQSLNYEQYF	TGTGCCAGCAGCCAAGGGGCCCCTCTTCAGAGTCTAAACTACGAGCAGTACTTC
TRBJ2-1	.	.	TRBV2	CASMRQGYNEQFF	TGTGCCAGCATGCGTCAGGGCTACAATGAGCAGTTCTTC
TRBJ1-2	.	.	TRBV4-2	CASTPSEAERGYGYTF	TGTGCCAGCACCCCTTCGGAGGCAGAAAGAGGTTATGGCTACACCTTC
TRBJ2-2	once	TRBD1	TRBV2	CASRTRDRGRTGELFF	TGTGCCAGCAGAACCCGGGACAGGGGGCGGACCGGGGAGCTGTTTTTT
TRBJ2-2	.	TRBD2	TRBV5-1	CASSQTSGGRTGELFF	TGCGCCAGCAGCCAAACTAGCGGGGGACGCACCGGGGAGCTGTTTTTT
TRBJ2-7	once	.	TRBV29-1	CSGWTDGEQYF	TGCAGCGGATGGACTGACGGGGAGCAGTACTTC
TRBJ1-6	once	.	TRBV7-2	CASGTRFGSPLHF	TGTGCCAGCGGAACTCGATTCGGGTCACCCCTCCACTTT
TRBJ2-5	once	TRBD2	TRBV15	CATSRESRGGVETQYF	TGTGCCACCAGCAGAGAGAGTCGGGGAGGGGTGGAGACCCAGTACTTC
TRBJ1-1	.	.	TRBV5-1	CASSRQESTEAFF	TGCGCCAGCAGCCGACAAGAAAGCACTGAAGCTTTCTTT
TRBJ1-1	.	.	TRBV7-2	CASSFRRGTAEAFF	TGTGCCAGCAGCTTTCGGCGGGGGACGGCTGAAGCTTTCTTT
TRBJ2-4	.	.	TRBV5-5	CASSLAGLQYF	TGTGCCAGCAGCTTGGCGGGTCTTCAGTACTTC
TRBJ2-7	.	.	TRBV5-4	CASSAAHDSTEQYF	TGTGCCAGCAGCGCGGCCCATGACAGTACCGAGCAGTACTTC
TRBJ2-7	once	TRBD1	TRBV29-1	CSARDRGPYGDNYEQYF	TGCAGCGCCCGGGACAGGGGGCCGTACGGGGATAACTACGAGCAGTACTTC
TRBJ2-3	.	TRBD2	TRBV9	CASSVDGLAGGPGDTQYF	TGTGCCAGCAGCGTAGATGGACTAGCGGGGGGGCCAGGAGATACGCAGTATTTT
TRBJ2-3	.	.	TRBV30	CAWEPSGGRDTQYF	TGTGCCTGGGAGCCCAGCGGAGGTCGAGATACGCAGTATTTT
TRBJ2-4	.	TRBD2	TRBV5-1	CASSSTSGRAIQYF	TGCGCCAGCAGCTCGACTAGCGGGAGGGCCATTCAGTACTTC
TRBJ2-5	.	TRBD2	TRBV7-9	CASSLGTGGSTQYF	TGTGCCAGCAGCCTCGGGACGGGAGGTTCGACCCAGTACTTC
TRBJ1-5	.	.	TRBV4-3	CASSQDFGGSPRPQHF	TGCGCCAGCAGCCAAGATTTCGGGGGTAGCCCGAGGCCCCAGCATTTT
TRBJ2-3	.	TRBD2	TRBV7-2	CASGRTSGASTDTQYF	TGTGCCAGCGGCAGGACTAGCGGGGCGAGCACAGATACGCAGTATTTT
TRBJ2-7	.	.	TRBV11-2	CASSFRAREQYF	TGTGCCAGCAGCTTCAGGGCGAGGGAGCAGTACTTC
TRBJ2-1	once	.	TRBV5-1	CASSLGGQTNNEQFF	TGCGCCAGCAGCTTGGGAGGACAGACAAACAATGAGCAGTTCTTC
TRBJ2-5	.	TRBD2	TRBV5-3	CARSFRLAAEVVGETQYF	TGTGCCAGAAGCTTCAGACTAGCGGCTGAAGTCGTAGGAGAGACCCAGTACTTC
TRBJ1-3	.	TRBD1	TRBV5-4	CASSPGTGVGNTIYF	TGTGCCAGCAGCCCGGGGACAGGGGTCGGAAACACCATATATTTT
TRBJ2-5	.	TRBD2	TRBV5-5	CASSGQRGGGETQYF	TGTGCCAGCAGCGGACAGCGGGGGGGCGGAGAGACCCAGTACTTC
TRBJ1-2	.	TRBD1	TRBV7-2	CASSLVQGAMNGYTF	TGTGCCAGCAGCTTAGTTCAGGGGGCCATGAATGGCTACACCTTC
TRBJ2-1	.	TRBD2	TRBV20-1	CSASSTLAAIYNEQFF	TGCAGTGCTAGTAGCACACTAGCGGCAATCTACAATGAGCAGTTCTTC
TRBJ2-7	.	.	TRBV27	CASSLSSRGEQYF	TGTGCCAGCAGTTTATCGTCACGGGGCGAGCAGTACTTC
TRBJ2-1	.	TRBD2	TRBV9	CASSVNPTSGSSYNEQFF	TGTGCCAGCAGCGTCAATCCCACTAGCGGGAGCTCCTACAATGAGCAGTTCTTC
TRBJ1-6	.	TRBD1	TRBV3-1/TRBV3-2	CASSQGSGQGDSPLHF	TGTGCCAGCAGCCAAGGGTCGGGACAGGGCGACTCACCCCTCCACTTT
TRBJ2-2	.	.	TRBV6-5	CASSYQGPNALFF	TGTGCCAGCAGTTATCAGGGCCCGAACGCGCTGTTTTTT
TRBJ1-4	medium-sized	TRBD1	TRBV5-1	CASSTTGVNEKLFF	TGCGCCAGCAGCACGACAGGGGTTAATGAAAAACTGTTTTTT
TRBJ1-2	.	.	TRBV19	CASSPWGRRRQTYGYTF	TGTGCCAGTAGCCCATGGGGGAGGAGACGCCAGACCTATGGCTACACCTTC
TRBJ2-7	.	.	TRBV21-1	CANMTGLSPHEQYF	TGTGCCAACATGACAGGTCTGAGTCCCCACGAGCAGTACTTC
TRBJ2-1	.	TRBD2	TRBV30	CAWSQTSGWNEQFF	TGTGCCTGGAGTCAGACTAGCGGGTGGAATGAGCAGTTCTTC
TRBJ1-3	.	.	TRBV28	CASWAVLGNTIYF	TGTGCCAGCTGGGCTGTGTTGGGAAACACCATATATTTT
TRBJ2-2	.	.	TRBV10-2	CASSGTDTGELFF	TGCGCCAGCAGTGGCACGGACACCGGGGAGCTGTTTTTT
TRBJ2-5	.	TRBD1	TRBV6-5	CASSSGQGDSETQYF	TGTGCCAGCAGTTCAGGACAGGGAGATTCAGAGACCCAGTACTTC
TRBJ2-7	.	TRBD1	TRBV4-3	CASSQDGPQGQDEQYF	TGCGCCAGCAGCCAAGATGGCCCACAGGGGCAGGACGAGCAGTACTTC
TRBJ2-3	.	TRBD2	TRBV2	CASRPLLAGAGNTQYF	TGTGCCAGCAGGCCTTTACTAGCGGGAGCAGGAAATACGCAGTATTTT
TRBJ2-7	.	.	TRBV3-1/TRBV3-2	CASSQEGDEQYF	TGTGCCAGCAGCCAAGAAGGGGACGAGCAGTACTTC
TRBJ2-1	.	.	TRBV6-5	CASAEREGGNEQFF	TGTGCCAGCGCTGAGCGGGAAGGGGGCAATGAGCAGTTCTTC
TRBJ2-5	.	.	TRBV27	CASSVTAQGETQYF	TGTGCCAGCAGTGTCACAGCTCAAGGAGAGACCCAGTACTTC
TRBJ2-7	.	.	TRBV18	CASSPAGNYEQYF	TGTGCCAGCTCACCCGCCGGGAACTACGAGCAGTACTTC
TRBJ1-3	.	.	TRBV29-1	CSARMGSGNTIYF	TGCAGCGCCAGGATGGGCTCTGGAAACACCATATATTTT
TRBJ2-7	.	.	TRBV27	CARSPEVVGLYEQYF	TGTGCCAGGTCACCCGAAGTCGTGGGGCTCTACGAGCAGTACTTC
TRBJ2-7	.	.	TRBV9	CASSVGLEGAEQYF	TGTGCCAGCAGCGTAGGACTAGAGGGGGCCGAGCAGTACTTC
TRBJ1-2	.	.	TRBV19	CASSIQRSQKNYGYTF	TGTGCCAGTAGTATTCAGAGGAGCCAGAAAAACTATGGCTACACCTTC
TRBJ2-1	.	TRBD1	TRBV4-1	CASSQISGTENNEQFF	TGCGCCAGCAGCCAAATCTCCGGGACAGAAAACAATGAGCAGTTCTTC
TRBJ2-7	.	.	TRBV7-9	CASSSTGAGEQYF	TGTGCCAGCAGCTCAACAGGGGCGGGAGAGCAGTACTTC